Here is one TCR beta chain with its context. Its antigen is currently not known. This may stem from a read error, because a much larger clone lies one nucleotide away. The record originates from a study of response to subunit inactivated influenza vaccine listed by TCRdb under 2018. Regarding the study in general: Deep quantitative T cell receptor repertoire profiling was used in the study to track responses to a trivalent subunit inactivated influenza vaccine. The paper as a whole reports these results and caveats: It was suggested by the authors that each seasonal influenza vaccination may recruit only a limited number of new T cells.

Per the germline V gene (reference sequence), SGHKS is the CDR1 and YYEKEE is the CDR2. Measured from the cysteine to the phenylalanine, the CDR3 is 14 residues long. Only the CDR3 region is kept as DNA, spanning 42 bases read in frame from base 1. V has 3 bases trimmed and J has 4 bases trimmed; junction bases matching no gene number 3. Library creation used RT-PCR. TCRdb shows the sequencer as Illumina HiSeq 2500. In TCRdb, the public reads were trimmed at Q25 with fastp and aligned with MiXCR, with productive beta chains retained. Rows are combined by CDR3 protein, so each entry shows the most common genes and DNA. A total of about 540,000 distinct CDR3 sequences appear in this sample, under 25% of them only once. Around 2.8% of the sample is taken by the ten largest. These data also formed part of another study, on T cells expressing NK-cell markers. As described in the second report: 5'RACE template switching, by which a universal primer site and unique molecular identifiers were added, was used to make TCR beta cDNA libraries. In sorted CD3+CD56+NKG2C+, CD3+CD56+NKG2C- and CD3+CD56-NKG2C+ T-cell subsets from several donors, TCR beta-chain repertoires were profiled. Among the eight sequenced donors, seven were HCMV-seropositive and one was HCMV-seronegative. To restrict sorting to alphabetaTCR-expressing T cells, an anti-gammadeltaTCR antibody was added in several experiments. In over 5 donors, the dominant CD3+CD56+NKG2C+ clonotypes were among the top 10 CD8+ clonotypes and accounted for roughly 1.0-7.0% of CD8+ T cells. Those dominant clonotypes were again the most abundant among CD3+CD56-NKG2C+ cells in a handful of donors, at about 25-60.1%. Whether the expanded NKG2C-expressing T cell clones were specific for HCMV antigens was left unclear. The study sequenced eight donors, all healthy volunteers chosen at random: three men and five women. HCMV serostatus was determined by detecting HCMV-specific IgG in serum with a commercial ELISA kit. Ficoll density gradient centrifugation was used to isolate peripheral blood mononuclear cells from blood. Magnetic immunoseparation with Miltenyi isolation kits was used to isolate CD4+ and CD8+ T cells from PBMC. Priming for cDNA synthesis came from the TCR beta constant segment, and two successive PCR amplification steps followed. The libraries were sequenced on Illumina HiSeq 2000/2500, MiSeq or NextSeq, producing 2 x 150 bp reads. MIGEC handled demultiplexing of the reads and grouping by UMI, while MiTCR was used to assemble and quantify clonotypes. To exclude erroneous sequences, only TCR cDNA sequences supported by at least two reads were retained. Downstream repertoire analysis used the tcR package, and clonotypes were matched across fractions by CDR3 nucleotide sequence plus V segment. VDJmatch was used to annotate antigen specificity against VDJdb, with one amino acid substitution allowed in CDR3.

The sample was CD4+ T cells sorted from PBMCs, taken about 13 days after vaccination. The chain is assembled from TRBV5-5 and TRBJ1-4, with TRBD1 matching 7 junction bases. The receptor was isolated from a man in his forties or fifties who received an inactivated influenza vaccine. Donor details come from another sample of the same person, matched by shared clones. The nucleotide sequence reads TGTGCCAGCAGCTGGGGACAGATTAATGAAAAACTGTTTTTT. The encoded protein is CASSWGQINEKLFF.